Below, 32 T cell receptor beta chains from the same sample are listed, as sequenced in a study of shared clonotypes between healthy human individuals. Assay: immunoSEQ multiplex PCR; the TCRdb copy retains only in-frame clones and omits some. This sample has about 2,500,000 clones, with over 85% found just once. Sequencing was done on a sample of naive CD4+ T cells sorted from blood. Subset indicated: CD45RA+ positively selected. The receptors derive from a man younger than 30 in good health.

The chain employs TRBV21-1 and TRBJ2-5; the DNA was not compared with TRBD1, the D call given in the table. TRBV21-1 is recorded as a pseudogene. The CDR3 runs 15 residues. In DNA form, the CDR3 reads TGTGCCAGCAGCAAAGCGCTTGGCAGGCAAGAGACCCAGTACTTC. Translation: CASSKALGRQETQYF.

The chain carries TRBV19 and TRBJ2-1, with 9 bases lining up with TRBD2. J gave up 4 bases and V 4 bases, and 8 bases lay outside the gene matches. The CDR3 covers 16 residues. Germline values: CDR1 LNHDA, CDR2 SQIVND (reference sequence). This chain's CDR3 is CASSTGSGSLYNEQFF. CDR3 bases: TGTGCCAGTAGTACAGGTAGCGGGAGCCTTTACAATGAGCAGTTCTTC.

The V gene is TRBV27, the J gene TRBJ2-1; 12 nucleotides agree with TRBD2. Germline-derived CDR1 and CDR2 are MNHEY and SMNVEV (reference sequence). V dropped 2 bases and J dropped 6; count of bases not matched to a gene: 2. The CDR3 runs to 15 residues. DNA of the CDR3: TGTGCCAGCAGTTTAGGACTAGCGGGAATCAATGAGCAGTTCTTC. As protein: CASSLGLAGINEQFF.

The chain uses TRBV28 and TRBJ1-2, with D maybe TRBD1 (6 bases). This CDR3 comprises 11 residues. V was cut by 6 bases and J by 14 bases, with 16 bases left in between. CDR1 and CDR2 (germline): MDHEN, SYDVKM. CDR3 coding DNA: TGTGCCAGCAGCCAAAATTGGGGGCAGACCTTC. Protein: CASSQNWGQTF.

In regard to this clone: Other DNA sequences of this sample code for an identical CDR3. The chain's CDR3 is CASSLGLARETQYF. The CDR3 DNA reads as TGTGCCAGCAGCCTCGGACTAGCGCGGGAGACCCAGTACTTC. The V gene is TRBV9, the J gene TRBJ2-5, with TRBD2 matching 9 bases. CDR1 and CDR2 from the germline V gene are SGDLS and YYNGEE. V gave up 4 bases and J gave up 5 bases; unmatched junction bases: 6. The CDR3 runs 14 residues.

The chain links TRBV16 to TRBJ2-1; 7 bases map to TRBD2. Germline CDR1 and CDR2: KGHSY and FQNENV. The CDR3 covers 14 residues. With V trimmed by 1 base and J by 7 bases, 4 bases remained unmatched. The CDR3 nucleotides read TGTGCCAGCAGCCAATGGGCGGGAGATAATGAGCAGTTCTTC. Its translation: CASSQWAGDNEQFF.

The chain joins TRBV27 to TRBJ2-2, with D hard to call. The germline CDR1 and CDR2 sequences are MNHEY and SMNVEV (reference sequence). The CDR3 is 15 amino acids. Trimming shortened V by 8 bases and J by 2 bases, and 15 bases separated the two germline ends. In DNA form, the CDR3 reads TGTGCCAGCCGAACCACAGCTTCTAACACCGGGGAGCTGTTTTTT. The encoded protein is CASRTTASNTGELFF.

The chain carries TRBV6-1 and TRBJ2-2; a weak D match, TRBD1 (5 bases). The CDR3 sequence is 11 residues long. Germline CDR1 is MNHNS and CDR2 is SASEGT. The V end was cut by 11 bases, the J end by 5 bases, with 9 bases between. CDR3 bases: TGTGCCGGACAAAGAACCGGGGAGCTGTTTTTT. Its translation: CAGQRTGELFF.

The chain is built from TRBV6-1 and TRBJ1-3; 7 bases match TRBD1. CDR3 length: 15 amino acids. Germline V lookup: CDR1 MNHNS, CDR2 SASEGT. The ends lost 6 bases at V and 3 bases at J; junction bases unmatched: 8. CDR3 region: CASRSTGIVGNTIYF. The CDR3 DNA reads as TGTGCCAGCAGATCGACAGGGATTGTTGGAAACACCATATATTTT.

The chain carries TRBV7-3 and TRBJ1-1, with D unclear. Per germline, CDR1 SGHTA and CDR2 FQGTGA. CDR3 size: 13 residues. Between the trimmed V and J ends, which lost 4 bases and 2 bases, there was a span of 8 bases. Here the CDR3 DNA reads TGTGCCAGCAGCTGGGGTATTAACACTGAAGCTTTCTTT. Translation gives CASSWGINTEAFF.

V gene TRBV10-3 combines with J gene TRBJ2-7, with D possibly matching TRBD2 (6 bases). V was trimmed by 2 bases and J by 4 bases, leaving 9 bases between them. CDR1 ENHRY and CDR2 SYGVKD come from the germline V gene. The CDR3 sequence is 13 residues long. The CDR3 region has the DNA TGTGCCATCAGTGAGCGGGAGCGGTACGAGCAGTACTTC. Its translation: CAISERERYEQYF.

The V call is TRBV11-2, the J call TRBJ2-3; D not certain. The CDR3 is made up of 12 amino acids. Trimming shortened V by 5 bases and J by 6 bases, and 9 bases separated the two germline ends. Germline CDR1 SGHAT, CDR2 FQNNGV. The CDR3 sequence: CASSPFRDTQYF. The CDR3 DNA is TGTGCCAGCAGCCCTTTCAGGGATACGCAGTATTTT.

This clone was counted a single time. The chain recombines TRBV6-1 with TRBJ2-3; TRBD2 matches 10 bases. Germline CDR1 MNHNS, CDR2 SASEGT. The length of the CDR3 is 16 residues. The J segment lost 6 bases and the V segment lost 4 bases, leaving 10 bases of the junction unmatched. The CDR3 bases are TGTGCCAGCAGTGTGACAGCGGGGGGGCCTTGGGATACGCAGTATTTT. It codes for CASSVTAGGPWDTQYF.

This chain links TRBV5-1 with TRBJ2-3, with 8 bases that match TRBD2. After removal of 7 bases from V and 5 bases from J, the junction contained 12 bases not matched to a gene. This CDR3 is 15 amino acids long. Germline V gene data show CDR1 as SGHRS and CDR2 as YFSETQ. CDR3 protein: CASSILGGAGDTQYF. CDR3 sequence (DNA): TGCGCCAGCTCCATTCTCGGGGGGGCCGGAGATACGCAGTATTTT.

This clone was detected once. This chain's CDR3 is CASSPGGVGSPYEQYF. The CDR3 DNA reads as TGTGCCAGCAGCCCAGGAGGGGTGGGCAGTCCCTACGAGCAGTACTTC. This rearrangement joins TRBV7-2 to TRBJ2-7, with D possibly being TRBD2 (6 bases). The CDR3 has 16 amino acids. Germline values: CDR1 SGHTA, CDR2 FQGNSA. V lost 5 bases and J lost 2, with 19 bases in between. Filled out from reference TRBV7-2 and TRBJ2-7, the complete variable domain reads GAGVSQSPSNKVTEKGKDVELRCDPISGHTALYWYRQSLGQGLEFLIYFQGNSAPDKSGLPSDRFSAERTGGSVSTLTIQRTQQEDSAVYLCASSPGGVGSPYEQYFGPGTRLTVT.

CDR3 residues: CARPLEITSGANVLTF. Here the CDR3 DNA reads TGTGCCCGCCCCTTGGAGATTACATCTGGGGCCAACGTCCTGACTTTC. The rearrangement uses TRBV27 and TRBJ2-6; D gene uncertain. The germline V gene encodes CDR1 MNHEY and CDR2 SMNVEV (reference sequence). V lost 11 bases to trimming and J lost 1 base, with 18 bases between them. The CDR3 length is 16 residues.

This clone was observed a single time. The J gene is TRBJ1-5, the V gene TRBV6-6, with 8 positions matching TRBD1. The V and J ends lost 6 bases and 6 bases, in that order; junction bases with no gene match: 4. This CDR3 spans 13 amino acids. From germline, CDR1 is MNHNY and CDR2 SVGAGI (reference sequence). This chain's CDR3 is CASSTGGIQPQHF. The CDR3 DNA follows: TGTGCCAGCAGCACAGGGGGGATTCAGCCCCAGCATTTT.

The CDR3 DNA reads as TGTGCCAGCAGCGCCCAGCTAGCAGCAGAGACCCAGTACTTC. This gives the protein CASSAQLAAETQYF. V gene TRBV11-2 combines with J gene TRBJ2-5; perhaps TRBD2 as D (5 bases). This CDR3 has 14 residues. Germline CDR1 reads SGHAT; CDR2 reads FQNNGV. V dropped 5 bases and J dropped 4 bases, with 14 bases sitting between them.

This sequence joins TRBV6-6 and TRBJ1-6; no definite D call. The length of the CDR3 is 13 residues. Germline CDR1 MNHNY, CDR2 SVGAGI (reference sequence). V lost 6 bases and J 10 bases, leaving 13 bases between the germline ends. This CDR3 is CASSPSSPSPLHF. DNA for the CDR3: TGTGCCAGCAGCCCCAGCTCGCCCTCACCCCTCCACTTT.

The genes are TRBV20-1 and TRBJ2-5; no firm D call. The CDR3 totals 11 residues. Germline-derived CDR1 and CDR2 are DFQATT and SNEGSKA (reference sequence). Trimming shortened V by 4 bases and J by 4 bases, and 7 bases separated the two germline ends. CDR3 region: CSATFRETQYF. Written as DNA, the CDR3 is TGCAGTGCTACCTTCCGAGAGACCCAGTACTTC.

Points on this clone: This CDR3 is also generated by other DNA sequences in the sample. The chain carries TRBV9 and TRBJ1-2; possibly TRBD1 for D (6 bases). Germline V gene sequence: CDR1 SGDLS, CDR2 YYNGEE. V lost 0 bases and J 2 bases, leaving 11 bases between the germline ends. The CDR3 length is 15 residues. The CDR3 bases are TGTGCCAGCAGCGTAGCGGCAGGGGCCAACTATGGCTACACCTTC. This translates into CASSVAAGANYGYTF.

The V call is TRBV6-5, the J call TRBJ1-2; tentative D call: TRBD1 (5 bases). Trimming removed 6 bases at V and 5 bases at J, with 16 bases between. The V gene's germline CDR1 is MNHEY and CDR2 SVGAGI. The CDR3 covers 14 residues. CDR3 bases: TGTGCCAGCAGACCGGGACTAAGCCCATATGGCTACACCTTC. As protein: CASRPGLSPYGYTF.

The chain recombines TRBV5-1 with TRBJ1-6, with D possibly TRBD1 on 6 matching bases. With 4 bases removed from V and 5 bases from J, the gap between germline ends came to 13 bases. Germline V gene data show CDR1 as SGHRS and CDR2 as YFSETQ. The CDR3 has 15 residues. CDR3 in DNA: TGCGCCAGCAGCATACAGGGCTCGAATAATTCACCCCTCCACTTT. It encodes CASSIQGSNNSPLHF.

The genes are TRBV28 and TRBJ1-4; the D gene is possibly TRBD1 (5 bases). This CDR3 has 11 amino acids. CDR1 is MDHEN, CDR2 SYDVKM, per germline. The DNA of the CDR3 is TGTGGGTGCGGGGCGGGGGAAAAACTGTTTTTT. Encoded protein: CGCGAGEKLFF.

The J gene is TRBJ1-2, the V gene TRBV2, with 7 bases lining up with TRBD1. V shed 6 bases, J shed 8 bases, and the junction held 15 bases outside the gene matches. CDR3 length: 15 residues. Germline-derived CDR1 and CDR2 are SNHLY and FYNNEI. As DNA, the CDR3 is TGTGCCAGCAGAAGGACAGGTCCTGGCTTAGGGGGCTACACCTTC. This gives the protein CASRRTGPGLGGYTF.

CDR3 sequence (DNA): TGTGCCAGCAGCGTAGCAGACAGGGTTAACTATGGCTACACCTTC. It encodes CASSVADRVNYGYTF. This chain joins TRBV9 and TRBJ1-2; the match to TRBD1 covers 7 bases. The CDR3 spans 15 residues. From germline, CDR1 is SGDLS and CDR2 YYNGEE. J gave up 1 base and V 0 bases, and 3 bases lay outside the gene matches.

J is TRBJ1-5 and V is TRBV27; no clear D gene. CDR1 MNHEY and CDR2 SMNVEV come from the germline V gene (reference sequence). V lost 6 bases, J lost 4 bases, and 13 bases lay in between. This CDR3 is 14 amino acids long. CDR3 amino acids: CASSPVRENQPQHF. Here the CDR3 DNA reads TGTGCCAGCAGCCCCGTGCGGGAAAATCAGCCCCAGCATTTT.

The chain links TRBV10-3 to TRBJ2-2, with D possibly matching TRBD1 (7 bases). The germline V gene encodes CDR1 ENHRY and CDR2 SYGVKD. With 6 bases removed from V and 4 bases from J, the gap between germline ends came to 18 bases. The CDR3 totals 16 residues. This CDR3 reads CAIRDDREEGTGELFF. In DNA, the CDR3 is TGTGCCATCAGAGACGACAGGGAGGAGGGCACCGGGGAGCTGTTTTTT.

This rearrangement joins TRBV4-1 to TRBJ2-7; tentatively, D is TRBD1 or TRBD2 (6 bases each). CDR3 size: 18 residues. V was cut by 5 bases and J by 3 bases, with 26 bases left in between. The germline CDR1 and CDR2 sequences are MGHRA and YSYEKL. This chain's CDR3 is CASSVPPGDRGHNYEQYF. The CDR3 DNA reads as TGCGCCAGCAGCGTCCCCCCGGGGGATCGGGGGCATAACTACGAGCAGTACTTC.

The chain couples TRBV18 to TRBJ1-1; TRBD1 is a possible D gene (6 bases). The V gene lost 3 bases and the J gene lost 3 bases, with 14 bases spanning the gap. Germline CDR1 and CDR2: KGHSH and LQKENI. The CDR3 spans 15 residues. The CDR3 bases are TGTGCCAGCTCACCCATACAGGGAATTCACACTGAAGCTTTCTTT. Amino acid sequence: CASSPIQGIHTEAFF.

This chain joins TRBV9 and TRBJ2-7; 7 nucleotides line up with TRBD2. V shed 3 bases, J shed 7 bases, and the junction held 10 bases outside the gene matches. Per germline, CDR1 SGDLS and CDR2 YYNGEE. The CDR3 totals 14 residues. CDR3 loop: CASSAVKTGGEQYF. In DNA, the CDR3 is TGTGCCAGCAGCGCGGTAAAAACGGGGGGAGAGCAGTACTTC.

This clone was observed once. The chain joins TRBV25-1 to TRBJ1-4; 10 bases fit TRBD1. The ends lost 4 bases at V and 5 bases at J; junction bases unmatched: 7. The CDR3 contains 16 residues. The germline CDR1 and CDR2 sequences are MGHDK and SYGVNS. CDR3: CASSVDRGYWNEKLFF. The CDR3 region has the DNA TGTGCCAGCAGTGTGGACAGGGGGTATTGGAATGAAAAACTGTTTTTT.